The present T cell receptor beta chain was sequenced within a study of shared clonotypes between healthy human individuals (dated by TCRdb to about 2020). Looking at the study overall: Three men and a couple of women, aged 18 to 49 years, made up the cohort. Each donor's leukapheresis produced roughly between roughly 0.85 and 9.5 billion PBMCs. To increase sequencing depth and limit assay-specific biases, different laboratories used diverse techniques to prepare libraries and sequence TCR repertoires. Blood TCR repertoires of roughly 5 healthy adults were deeply sequenced to estimate repertoire size and the extent of clonotype sharing between individuals.

Concerning this clone itself: The target of this receptor is not known. Base qualities are not recorded, but no much larger clone differs from it by a single base.

Donors were healthy HIV-negative adults with no recently reported acute infections or vaccinations. Every donor was a Caucasian adult residing in Nashville, Tennessee, USA. For unsorted samples, 90 million to 95 million PBMCs were counted, and genomic DNA was extracted using the QIAamp DNA Blood Mini kit. Blood was obtained by leukapheresis, after which PBMCs were separated by Ficoll-Histopaque density gradient centrifugation and cryopreserved in liquid nitrogen vapor phase. Results the study describes overall, beyond this receptor: Pairwise subsampling led to the expectation that sequencing depth would affect the degree of clonotype sharing among donors. Only blood was sampled, and tissue TCR repertoires likely differ from those in blood. The genetic and exposure-history diversity represented was limited by the small number of donors.

TCR CDR3 regions were amplified from genomic DNA by multiplex PCR using the deep immunoSEQ assay. Extracted genomic DNA from each cell subset was spread evenly across all wells of several immunoSEQ 96-well plates, with each plate serving as a replicate. For unsorted PBMC, about 300 ng of genomic DNA, equivalent to around 30,000 T cell genomes, went into each replicate PCR. Genomic DNA from unsorted PBMC was sequenced over ten immunoSEQ deep assay plates. Purified libraries were quantified with a Qubit 3.0 fluorometer, sized on a Bioanalyzer 2100, and re-quantified with the KAPA Library Quantification kit. Every immunoSEQ 96-well plate was sequenced on a separate single-read 150-cycle Illumina NextSeq 550 flow cell. As for the authors' bioinformatics: Because only junctional sequences without quality scores were contained in the immunoSEQ output, filtering matching that applied to full-length reads could not be performed. Sequences were annotated with PyIR, a Python wrapper for IgBLAST v1.9, using IMGT germline references to assign V/J genes and CDR3. Any read was removed if the V/J assignment was weak (E-value above 1e-6), the CDR3 was missing, or the read contained stop codons, out-of-frame junctions, or ambiguous translated residues. V3J clonotypes were defined by identical inferred V gene, J gene, and CDR3 amino acid sequence. The percentage overlap between two repertoires was calculated by dividing the number of shared unique clonotypes by the size of the smaller repertoire. RTK rarefaction, the Chao1 estimator, and Recon v2.1 estimates of unobserved clonotypes were used to assess repertoire richness. TCRdb limited this immuneACCESS table to in-frame rearrangements with V and J called. A share of clones is missing; checked studies link under half to unresolved V genes, and the rest is unexplained. That table is the source of V, J and clone size, and D and trimming were worked out from the DNA. Across this sample there are 400,000 to 600,000 clones, with about 75% seen only once. Approximately 12% of the sample is held by the ten biggest clonotypes.

V is pruned by 6 bases and J by 6 bases, leaving 5 bases of the junction without a gene match. Inclusive of the bounding cysteine and phenylalanine, the CDR3 is 13 residues long. CDR3 DNA only is kept here, 39 bases in frame from base 1. CDR1 and CDR2, looked up from the germline V gene, are MDHEN and SYDVKM. What was sequenced was PBMCs. This TCR derives from a middle-aged woman in good health. Some clones in this sample may be carry-over from other donors' samples. The rearrangement joined TRBV28 to TRBJ2-7, and 10 bases in between align with TRBD1. The DNA sequence is as follows: TGTGCCAGCAGGGGGACAGGGGCTAGCGAGCAGTACTTC. Its translation is CASRGTGASEQYF.